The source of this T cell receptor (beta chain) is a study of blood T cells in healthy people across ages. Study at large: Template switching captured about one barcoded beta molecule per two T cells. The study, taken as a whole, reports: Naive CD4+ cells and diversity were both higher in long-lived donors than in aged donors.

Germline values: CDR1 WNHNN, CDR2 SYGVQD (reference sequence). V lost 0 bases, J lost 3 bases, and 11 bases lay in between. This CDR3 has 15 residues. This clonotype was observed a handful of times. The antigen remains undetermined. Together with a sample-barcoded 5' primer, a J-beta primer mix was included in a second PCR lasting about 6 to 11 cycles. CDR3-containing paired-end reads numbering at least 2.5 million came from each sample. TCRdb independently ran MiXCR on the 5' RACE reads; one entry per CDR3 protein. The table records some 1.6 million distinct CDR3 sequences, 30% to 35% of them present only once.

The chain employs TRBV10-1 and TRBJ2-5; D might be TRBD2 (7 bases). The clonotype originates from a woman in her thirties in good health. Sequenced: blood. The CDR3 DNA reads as TGCGCCAGCAGTGAGTCGGGAGGGGGAAAAGAGACCCAGTACTTC. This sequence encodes CASSESGGGKETQYF.